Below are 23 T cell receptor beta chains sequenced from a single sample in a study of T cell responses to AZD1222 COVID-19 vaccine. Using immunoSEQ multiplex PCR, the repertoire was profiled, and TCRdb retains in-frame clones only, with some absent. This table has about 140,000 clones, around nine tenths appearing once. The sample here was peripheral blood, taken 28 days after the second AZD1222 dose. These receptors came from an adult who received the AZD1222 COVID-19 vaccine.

As DNA, the CDR3 is TGTGCCAGCAGTTTCGGTTGGGGTTGGGCTTTCTTT. It codes for CASSFGWGWAFF. The chain joins TRBV12-3 or TRBV12-4 to TRBJ1-1; D unresolved. The CDR3 length is 12 residues. With 3 bases removed from V and 11 bases from J, the gap between germline ends came to 13 bases.

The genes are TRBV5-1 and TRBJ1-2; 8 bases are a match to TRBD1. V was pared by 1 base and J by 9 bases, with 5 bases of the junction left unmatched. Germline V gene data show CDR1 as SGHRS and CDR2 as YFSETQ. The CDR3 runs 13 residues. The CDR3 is CASSLLTGERYTF. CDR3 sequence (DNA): TGCGCCAGCAGCTTGTTGACAGGGGAACGCTACACCTTC.

As DNA, the CDR3 is TGTGCCAGCAGCTTAGAGGCACGGTCCCAGCATTTT. Residues: CASSLEARSQHF. The chain uses TRBV7-9 and TRBJ1-5; D is uncertain. The length of the CDR3 is 12 residues. CDR1 and CDR2 (germline): SEHNR, FQNEAQ (reference sequence). Deletions cut 1 base from V and 11 bases from J, with 9 bases between.

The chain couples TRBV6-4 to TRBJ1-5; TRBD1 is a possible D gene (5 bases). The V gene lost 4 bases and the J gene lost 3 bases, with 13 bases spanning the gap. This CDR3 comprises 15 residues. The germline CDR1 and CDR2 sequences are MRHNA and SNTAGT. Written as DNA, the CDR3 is TGTGCCAGCAGTGGAAGGGGTCGGTCCAATCAGCCCCAGCATTTT. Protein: CASSGRGRSNQPQHF.

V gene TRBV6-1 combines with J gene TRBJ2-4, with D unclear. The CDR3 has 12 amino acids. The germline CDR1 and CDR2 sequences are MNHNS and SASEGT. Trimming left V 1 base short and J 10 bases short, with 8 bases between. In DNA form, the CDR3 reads TGTGCCAGCAGTGAAGAAGTCACGATTCAGTACTTC. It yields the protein CASSEEVTIQYF.

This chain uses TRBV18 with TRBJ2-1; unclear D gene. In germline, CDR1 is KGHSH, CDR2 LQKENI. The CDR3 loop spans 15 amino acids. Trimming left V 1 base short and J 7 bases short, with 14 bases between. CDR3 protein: CASSPLRTFSNEQFF. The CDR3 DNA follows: TGTGCCAGCTCACCACTACGGACGTTCTCAAATGAGCAGTTCTTC.

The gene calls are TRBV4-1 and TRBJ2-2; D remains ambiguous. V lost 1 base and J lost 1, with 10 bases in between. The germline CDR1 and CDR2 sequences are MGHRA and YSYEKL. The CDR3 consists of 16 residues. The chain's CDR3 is CASSQGNSQNTGELFF. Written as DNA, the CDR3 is TGCGCCAGCAGCCAAGGAAACTCTCAGAACACCGGGGAGCTGTTTTTT.

CDR3 bases: TGTGCCAGCAGTTCTTCTTCCTTTAGGGGTACTGGAAACACCATATATTTT. It is translated as CASSSSSFRGTGNTIYF. The J gene is TRBJ1-3, the V gene TRBV28; D perhaps matches TRBD1 (5 bases). Germline V CDR1 and CDR2: MDHEN, SYDVKM. Trimming left V 4 bases short and J 2 bases short, with 18 bases between. The CDR3 has 17 residues.

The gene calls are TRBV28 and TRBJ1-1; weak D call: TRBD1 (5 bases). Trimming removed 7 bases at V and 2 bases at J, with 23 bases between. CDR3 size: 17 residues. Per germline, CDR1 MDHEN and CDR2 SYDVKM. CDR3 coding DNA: TGTGCCAGCACCGTAGGCCCGGGGCAAATGTTAAACACTGAAGCTTTCTTT. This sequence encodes CASTVGPGQMLNTEAFF.

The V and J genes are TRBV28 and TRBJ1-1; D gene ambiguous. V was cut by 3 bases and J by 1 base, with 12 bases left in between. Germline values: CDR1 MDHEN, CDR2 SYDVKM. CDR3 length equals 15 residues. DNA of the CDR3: TGTGCCAGCAGTTTTACTGGAGGGAAGAACACTGAAGCTTTCTTT. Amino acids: CASSFTGGKNTEAFF.

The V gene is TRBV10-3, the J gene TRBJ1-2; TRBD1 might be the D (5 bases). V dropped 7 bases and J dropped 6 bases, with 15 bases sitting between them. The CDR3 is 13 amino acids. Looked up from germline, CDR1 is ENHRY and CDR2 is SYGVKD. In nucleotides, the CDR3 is TGTGCCATCAATCGAGACAGCCGTGATGGCTACACCTTC. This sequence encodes CAINRDSRDGYTF.

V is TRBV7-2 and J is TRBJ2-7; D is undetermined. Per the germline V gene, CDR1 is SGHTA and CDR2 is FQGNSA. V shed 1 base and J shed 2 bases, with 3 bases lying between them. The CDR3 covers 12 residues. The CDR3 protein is CASSLDTYEQYF. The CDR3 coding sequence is TGTGCCAGCAGCTTAGATACCTACGAGCAGTACTTC.

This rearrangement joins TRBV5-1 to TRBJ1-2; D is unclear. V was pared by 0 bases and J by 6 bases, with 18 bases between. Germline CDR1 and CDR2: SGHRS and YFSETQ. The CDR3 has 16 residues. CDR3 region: CASSLGVVRGSNGYTF. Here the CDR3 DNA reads TGCGCCAGCAGCTTGGGTGTTGTGCGAGGTTCGAATGGCTACACCTTC.

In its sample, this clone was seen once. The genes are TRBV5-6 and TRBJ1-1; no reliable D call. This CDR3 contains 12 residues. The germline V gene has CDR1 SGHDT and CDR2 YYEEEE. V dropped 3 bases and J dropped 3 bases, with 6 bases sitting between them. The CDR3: CASSWTDTEAFF. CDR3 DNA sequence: TGTGCCAGCAGCTGGACGGACACTGAAGCTTTCTTT.

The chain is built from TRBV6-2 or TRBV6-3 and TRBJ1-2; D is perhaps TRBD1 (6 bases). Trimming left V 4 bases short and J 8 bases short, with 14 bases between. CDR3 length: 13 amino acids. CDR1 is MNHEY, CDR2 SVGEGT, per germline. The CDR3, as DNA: TGTGCCAGCAGTTCCTCAGGGGTTGAAGGCTACACCTTC. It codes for CASSSSGVEGYTF.

Here the CDR3 reads CASSVTQGAGGYTF. The CDR3 nucleotides are TGTGCCAGCAGCGTAACACAGGGGGCAGGGGGCTACACCTTC. V is TRBV4-2 and J is TRBJ1-2; 9 nucleotides line up with TRBD1. CDR3 length: 14 residues. The germline CDR1 and CDR2 sequences are LGHNA and YNFKEQ. V lost 5 bases to trimming and J lost 8 bases; unmatched junction nucleotides: 9.

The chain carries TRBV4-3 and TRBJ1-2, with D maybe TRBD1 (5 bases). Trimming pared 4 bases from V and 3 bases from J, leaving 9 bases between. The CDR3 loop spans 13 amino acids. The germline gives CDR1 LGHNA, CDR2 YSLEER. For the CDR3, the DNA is TGCGCCAGCAGCCCTGGGGGTCACTATGGCTACACCTTC. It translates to CASSPGGHYGYTF.

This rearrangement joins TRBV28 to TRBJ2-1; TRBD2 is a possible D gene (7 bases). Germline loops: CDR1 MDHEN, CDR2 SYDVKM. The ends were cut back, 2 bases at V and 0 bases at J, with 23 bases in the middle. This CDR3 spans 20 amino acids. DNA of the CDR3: TGTGCCAGCAGTTTACGTCGGGGGCGCGTCGGGAGGACCTCCTACAATGAGCAGTTCTTC. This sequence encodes CASSLRRGRVGRTSYNEQFF.

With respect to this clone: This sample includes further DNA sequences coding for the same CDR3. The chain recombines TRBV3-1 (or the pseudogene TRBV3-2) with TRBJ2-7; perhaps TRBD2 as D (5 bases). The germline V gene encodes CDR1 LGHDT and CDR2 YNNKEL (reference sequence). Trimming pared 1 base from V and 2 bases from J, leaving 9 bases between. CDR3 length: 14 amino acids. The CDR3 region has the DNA TGTGCCAGCAGCCAAGGGACTGTTACCTACGAGCAGTACTTC. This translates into CASSQGTVTYEQYF.

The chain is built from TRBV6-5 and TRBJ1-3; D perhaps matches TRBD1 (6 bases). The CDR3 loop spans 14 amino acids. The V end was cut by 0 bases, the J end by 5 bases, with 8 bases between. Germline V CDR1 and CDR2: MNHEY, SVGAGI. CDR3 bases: TGTGCCAGCAGTTACTCGGGGACAAGAAACACCATATATTTT. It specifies CASSYSGTRNTIYF.

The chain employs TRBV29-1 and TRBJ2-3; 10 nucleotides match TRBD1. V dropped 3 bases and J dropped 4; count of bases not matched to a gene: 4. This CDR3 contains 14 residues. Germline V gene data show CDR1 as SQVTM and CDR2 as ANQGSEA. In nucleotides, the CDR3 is TGCAGCGTTGATATGGGGACAGGGGCAGATACGCAGTATTTT. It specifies CSVDMGTGADTQYF.

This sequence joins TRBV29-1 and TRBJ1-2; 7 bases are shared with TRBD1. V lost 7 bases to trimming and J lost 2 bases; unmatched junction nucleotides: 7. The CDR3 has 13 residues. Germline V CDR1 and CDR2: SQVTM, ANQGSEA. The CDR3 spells CSGSKGANYGYTF. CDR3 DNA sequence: TGCAGCGGGAGTAAGGGGGCGAACTATGGCTACACCTTC.

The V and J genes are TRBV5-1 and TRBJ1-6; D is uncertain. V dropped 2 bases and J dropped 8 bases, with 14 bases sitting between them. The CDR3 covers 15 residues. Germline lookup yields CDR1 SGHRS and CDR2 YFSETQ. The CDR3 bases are TGCGCCAGCAGCTTCGGGATGGGAGGTTATTCACCCCTCCACTTT. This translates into CASSFGMGGYSPLHF.